Listed below are T cell receptor beta chains from one sample, sequenced in a study of long-term antiretroviral therapy in people with HIV. Produced via immunoSEQ multiplex PCR; TCRdb's table is partial and in-frame only. The table lists about 33,000 clones, 70% to 80% of them singletons. This sample comprised unsorted PBMCs, obtained 2 years after starting antiretroviral therapy. The source of these receptors is a woman between 45 and 60 years old with HIV. CDR3s include the opening cysteine and the closing phenylalanine or tryptophan. The D gene is left open where the match is weak. Size values are once, few and many counts, or a class for expanded clones, and some rows have none.

abundance	v_gene	d_gene	j_gene	CDR3aa	CDR3nt
.	TRBV28	TRBD1	TRBJ1-5	CASSLYRKGTGGDQPQHF	TGTGCCAGCAGTTTATATAGGAAGGGGACAGGGGGCGATCAGCCCCAGCATTTT
.	TRBV7-2	TRBD2	TRBJ2-3	CASSTPGLAGGTGTQYF	TGTGCCAGCAGCACCCCGGGACTAGCGGGGGGAACAGGGACGCAGTATTTT
.	TRBV2	.	TRBJ1-6	CASSSDSSESSYNSPLHF	TGTGCCAGCAGTTCGGACAGCTCGGAGAGCTCCTATAATTCACCCCTCCACTTT
.	TRBV7-2	.	TRBJ1-2	CASSFGHLYGYTF	TGTGCCAGCAGCTTCGGACACCTCTATGGCTACACCTTC
.	TRBV5-1	TRBD2	TRBJ2-3	CASRLVTGGNFPDTQYF	TGCGCCAGCAGACTGGTTACGGGGGGGAACTTCCCAGATACGCAGTATTTT
.	TRBV11-2	.	TRBJ2-5	CASSSGHTQETQYF	TGTGCCAGCAGCTCGGGACATACCCAAGAGACCCAGTACTTC
.	TRBV5-1	.	TRBJ2-5	CASSPQGRGETQYF	TGCGCCAGCAGTCCCCAGGGGAGGGGAGAGACCCAGTACTTC
.	TRBV14	TRBD1	TRBJ2-5	CASSAGTGVGETQYF	TGTGCCAGCAGCGCGGGGACAGGGGTTGGTGAGACCCAGTACTTC
once	TRBV18	.	TRBJ2-1	CASSSQGTSYNEQFF	TGTGCCAGCTCATCGCAGGGGACCTCCTACAATGAGCAGTTCTTC
.	TRBV6-1	TRBD2	TRBJ2-2	CASSGIGGGRNTGELFF	TGTGCCAGCAGTGGCATAGGCGGGGGGCGAAACACCGGGGAGCTGTTTTTT
.	TRBV5-1	TRBD1	TRBJ2-1	CASSLEGQGNEQFF	TGCGCCAGCAGCTTGGAGGGACAGGGCAATGAGCAGTTCTTC
.	TRBV7-9	.	TRBJ2-7	CASSLSTGNSYEQYF	TGTGCCAGCAGCTTATCCACAGGGAACTCCTACGAGCAGTACTTC
.	TRBV19	.	TRBJ1-5	CASSINRYSNQPQHF	TGTGCCAGTAGTATTAACAGGTATAGCAATCAGCCCCAGCATTTT
.	TRBV7-9	.	TRBJ1-4	CASSLWGTADNEKLFF	TGTGCCAGCAGCTTATGGGGGACGGCCGACAATGAAAAACTGTTTTTT
few	TRBV30	.	TRBJ1-2	CAWGQLYGYTF	TGTGCCTGGGGACAGTTATATGGCTACACCTTC
.	TRBV9	.	TRBJ1-1	CASSVTGNTEAFF	TGTGCCAGCAGCGTGACAGGGAACACTGAAGCTTTCTTT
.	TRBV5-6	.	TRBJ1-2	CASSLSGTYGYTF	TGTGCCAGCAGCTTGTCAGGGACCTATGGCTACACCTTC
.	TRBV4-1	.	TRBJ1-2	CASSQTLDLYYGYTF	TGCGCCAGCAGCCAAACCTTAGACCTCTACTATGGCTACACCTTC
.	TRBV11-2	.	TRBJ2-3	CASSSRAFDTQYF	TGTGCCAGCAGTTCTAGGGCATTTGACACGCAGTATTTT
.	TRBV4-2	.	TRBJ2-6	CASSQESAYVLTF	TGTGCCAGCAGCCAAGAGTCGGCTTACGTCCTGACTTTC
.	TRBV5-1	TRBD2	TRBJ2-1	CASSPRISAGGANEQFF	TGCGCCAGCAGCCCCCGAATCTCGGCGGGGGGGGCCAATGAGCAGTTCTTC
.	TRBV18	.	TRBJ1-3	CASSPSQWNTIYF	TGTGCCAGCTCACCCAGTCAATGGAACACCATATATTTT
.	TRBV5-4	.	TRBJ2-3	CATGNRGTDTQYF	TGTGCCACCGGCAATCGGGGAACAGATACGCAGTATTTT
.	TRBV10-3	.	TRBJ2-2	CAISEPLGGRGNTGELFF	TGTGCCATCAGTGAGCCCCTTGGGGGGCGAGGGAACACCGGGGAGCTGTTTTTT
few	TRBV30	TRBD1	TRBJ1-2	CAWRAPGQGREGANYGYTF	TGTGCCTGGAGGGCCCCGGGACAGGGGCGCGAAGGGGCCAACTATGGCTACACCTTC
.	TRBV7-8	.	TRBJ1-4	CASSLGGGTANEKLFF	TGTGCCAGCAGCCTAGGGGGGGGCACGGCTAATGAAAAACTGTTTTTT
.	TRBV23-1	.	TRBJ2-7	CASPPRVNEQYF	TGCGCCAGCCCGCCCCGGGTTAACGAGCAGTACTTC
.	TRBV6-1	.	TRBJ1-4	CATQKLREKLFF	TGTGCCACCCAAAAGCTAAGGGAAAAACTGTTTTTT
.	TRBV9	.	TRBJ2-5	CASSPTDRSVTQYF	TGTGCCAGCAGCCCCACTGACCGCTCGGTAACCCAGTACTTC